A selection of T cell receptor beta chains follows, all from one sample in a study of cytomegalovirus exposure and HLA in healthy donors. Profiled with immunoSEQ multiplex PCR; TCRdb holds only in-frame clones, not every one. The data contain roughly 58,000 clones, 75% to 85% of them singletons. The sequenced material came from PBMCs. These receptors came from a human donor in good health. CDR3s include the opening cysteine and the closing phenylalanine or tryptophan.

cdr3_aa,cdr3_length,v_call
CASSSFSGGALETQYF,16,TRBV28
CASSFPGEGGATVGEQFF,18,TRBV7-3
CSSSFYGNTEAFF,13,TRBV7-9
CASSLDHSYPGNTIYF,16,TRBV11-2
CASSPPGGETQYF,13,TRBV18
CASSVVRGTGELFF,14,TRBV9
CASSLGGPMNTEAFF,15,TRBV7-6
CASSLLLAANTGELFF,16,TRBV18
CASAGDRGETQYF,13,TRBV19
CASSTGRGTEAFF,13,TRBV9
CASSVGQGIDYDYGYTF,17,TRBV5-1
CASSSGTGSGANVLTF,16,TRBV27
CASSSPDRGAYEQYF,15,TRBV11-2
CASSLGGRTDTQYF,14,TRBV7-8
CASSFWQGAPTGYTF,15,TRBV27
CASSAPGRGQFF,12,TRBV18
CASRASGGANTGELFF,16,TRBV19
CAIRAGLVPTDTQYF,15,TRBV10-3
CSVGGWTGGNTEAFF,15,TRBV29-1
CASRTVSEKLFF,12,TRBV2
CASSRGQGNQPQHF,14,TRBV5-8
CASSLWLDEQFF,12,TRBV5-4
CASSQEPFGTGWDGYTF,17,TRBV4-2
CASSHGRSTEAFF,13,TRBV4-3
CASSLRLDNTEAFF,14,TRBV28
CASSLGWREKDEQFF,15,TRBV4-1
CASSRQENTEAFF,13,TRBV7-2
CASSATVSFGKLFF,14,TRBV25-1
CASSPPGRAGNTEAFF,16,TRBV18
CASSSSGGAYEQYF,14,TRBV11-2
CASSVSWTGQETQYF,15,TRBV9
CASNAGTGLNQPQHF,15,TRBV7-9
CASSDLAGTDTQYF,14,TRBV6-4
CASRRQVGTEAFF,13,TRBV2
CASSFTLADGYTF,13,TRBV7-9
CASSEHGDRNTEAFF,15,TRBV9
CASSLERASYEQYF,14,TRBV5-4
CASSQVLRLAGTTRTDTQYF,20,TRBV4-2
CATQGPDTQYF,11,TRBV7-8
CASKMRQGARETQYF,15,TRBV19
CASSLALAGGYEQYF,15,TRBV5-6
CSVPRQDSYEQYF,13,TRBV29-1
CASSAGRGGYTQYF,14,TRBV9
CASRAPGGATVGDTQYF,17,TRBV2
CASSPSGLPYEQYF,14,TRBV18
CASSFRVGGAYNEQFF,16,TRBV7-2
CASSLASSGGETQYF,15,TRBV7-2
CASSFHRDTQYF,12,TRBV7-2
CASSDPFIAGKGTGELFF,18,TRBV9
CASIGLTDLDTQYF,14,TRBV2
CASSLAGLSSSYEQYF,16,TRBV5-1
CASSLQGAKGTEAFF,15,TRBV7-2
CSVSGTSGRIQETQYF,16,TRBV29-1
CAISGIAGPDPDTQYF,16,TRBV10-3
CASRGSEGHEQYF,13,TRBV6-5
CASSVSGDYYNEQFF,15,TRBV9
CASSYPDRGHEQYF,14,TRBV11-1